This TCR beta chain was documented in a study of shared clonotypes between healthy human individuals. From germline, CDR1 is SGHTA and CDR2 FQGTGA. The CDR3 covers 15 residues. Trimming took off 5 bases at V and 0 bases at J, with 10 bases between the two ends. About this clone itself: Its specificity is not known.

Across several immunoSEQ plates, the genomic DNA of each subset was split evenly. Some clones are missing from TCRdb's copy, which holds only in-frame ones; the method was immunoSEQ multiplex PCR. Of about 2.2 million clones listed, about 94% were seen once; the top ten hold more than 1.5%. Study-level findings and limits: Sampling was confined to blood; repertoires within tissues likely differ. At large depth, rarefaction still showed sorted-subset sequencing to be incomplete.

Cells designated naive CD8 were CD45RO-negative and were positively selected for CCR7, with terminally differentiated effector memory CD45RA+ cells excluded. This chain connects TRBV7-3 to TRBJ2-2; D ambiguous. Sample: naive CD8+ T cells from PBMCs. This receptor was obtained from a man younger than 30 in good health. Some clones in this sample may be carry-over from other donors' samples. The CDR3 loop is CASSIQGPNTGELFF. CDR3 coding DNA: TGTGCCAGCAGCATCCAAGGGCCGAACACCGGGGAGCTGTTTTTT.